Listed here is a single T cell receptor (beta chain). With no count recorded, this clone is classed as medium-sized (0.01 to 0.1%) from frequency. Its antigen specificity is not known. This record comes from a study of cytomegalovirus exposure and HLA in healthy donors (dated by TCRdb to 2015 to 2018). Regarding the study in general: An earlier analysis of some 600 of the donors reported roughly 300 Gb of sequence data and 117 million unique TCR beta sequences obtained from roughly 180 million T cells. To study patterns of TCR occurrence, a later analysis re-analyzed previously published TCR beta repertoires from around 670 donors and added high-resolution HLA genotyping. Among the roughly 390 genotyped donors, 81% belonged to the genetic ancestry cluster associated with self-reported Caucasian donors. Class I and class II HLA loci were covered by the typing at four-digit resolution. The study was designed to test whether signatures of past pathogen exposure could be identified by cataloging public T cell receptors. To decide whether each TCR beta V gene segment behaved as functional or pseudogenic, an earlier analysis of 587 of the donors relied on high-throughput TCR beta sequencing. About five DR-DQ haplotypes were handled as single units for association and clustering because linkage in the cohort was strong. On average, around 200,000 unique TCR beta nucleotide sequences were sequenced per donor among more than 350 genotyped donors of the cohort, with approximately 18% of those sequences being non-productive. Rather than using new phenotypic data, the later analysis identified candidate immune exposures from TCR beta sequences and from how often those sequences occurred across donors. All discovery cohort repertoires had been generated using a single sequencing platform. A later genetic analysis took genome-wide SNP genotypes for about three fifths of the 666 donors and used that subset as a discovery cohort. Donor age, sex, ethnicity and CMV serostatus were collected together with the repertoire data. In addition to the first cohort of 650 to 800 subjects, a separate validation cohort of over 90 different subjects was used. Approximately 300 gigabases of sequencing data and 70 million to 100 million unique TCR sequences made up an early release that covered 500 to 650 HLA-typed donors. The study combined high-throughput TCR immunosequencing, statistical association of individual TCRs with disease status, and machine learning to predict cytomegalovirus infection status. The study used immunosequencing to profile the T cell repertoires of around 600 subjects and linked those repertoires to cytomegalovirus serostatus. The number of donors typed differed by locus, with 629-630 for A, B, C, DRB1 and DQB1, about 500 for DQA1, about 610 for DPA1, and around 450 for DPB1. The research as a whole found: A later analysis found that TCR association rates varied across HLA loci, with DRB1 alleles showing the most associated TCRs and HLA-C alleles the fewest. Most TCR sequences were observed very rarely across donors, whereas some public TCRs were present in many individuals. Because some donors lacked HLA typing at each locus, the association tests relied only on the typed subset. Because counts were too low, about 18 rarely observed V segments, including chromosome 9 orphons, were excluded from the earlier analysis of 587 of the donors. A further reported finding was that TCR beta sequences accurately predicted the HLA-A and HLA-B alleles for most subjects in the first cohort. The cohort was sequenced for TCR beta chains only, and without alpha or paired-chain data the features that could be detected were limited. In a later analysis, HLA-associated TCR beta chains were found to be more clonally expanded and to have lower generation probabilities than equally common non-associated chains. CMV serostatus was the only immune exposure information available for the cohort. Assigning TCR associations to individual alleles was difficult when HLA alleles, especially DR and DQ, strongly co-occurred. A later genetic analysis reported fewer N-insertions in productive TCRs among donors in an Asian-associated ancestry cluster than the roughly 690-donor mean. In both the original and validation cohorts, the classifier was reported to diagnose cytomegalovirus status with high specificity and sensitivity. In an earlier analysis of roughly 560 of the donors, most TCR beta V segments were observed in productive rearrangements about 87% or about 30% of the time, broadly matching IMGT annotations. A cluster of highly shared sequence variants was judged likely to represent a technical artifact of the sequencing pipeline. According to a later analysis, most CMV-associated TCR beta chains appeared to be HLA-restricted, and the HLA associations seemed to be driven largely by CMV exposure. Linkage disequilibrium might explain the correlated functional status among segregating V segments, but an unknown experimental factor could not be excluded. Sequencing depth was assumed to be roughly uniform across donors in the presence/absence analyses, though that assumption may not hold. In a later analysis, 16,951 TCR beta sequences were associated with specific HLA alleles at a false discovery rate of 0.05. Some IMGT-functional V segments, including TRBV6-2 and TRBV6-3, could not be distinguished by the 87-base-pair reads and were therefore excluded. A total of roughly 160 TCR beta chains were listed by the study as associated with cytomegalovirus. It was suggested by the authors that the approach could potentially be generalized to other disease states and immunological phenotypes. In a later genetic analysis, a missense DCLRE1C variant was associated with V-gene and J-gene trimming of TCR beta chains, and the association was replicated in an independent cohort. In vitro tests confirmed that a few of the cytomegalovirus-associated TCR beta chains recognize cytomegalovirus antigens. A later analysis reported that several top co-occurrence clusters appeared linked to parvovirus B19, influenza, CMV and Epstein-Barr virus.

The cohort consisted of 600 to 700 healthy bone marrow donors. Cohort members were all nominally healthy when sampled, although unrecorded immune exposures were likely present. The donor tested CMV seronegative and was one of the 352 seronegative cohort members. A peripheral blood sample was provided by each donor, and peripheral blood mononuclear cells were used for TCR beta sequencing. The Qiagen DNeasy Blood Extraction Kit was used to extract genomic DNA from the blood cell samples. Trimming removed 3 bases from V and 4 bases from J; the gene matches leave 3 bases unexplained. The CDR3 contains 15 residues, cysteine and phenylalanine counted. Left in the record is the CDR3 DNA by itself, 45 bases read in frame from the first base. CDR1 SGHTA and CDR2 FQGNSA are derived from the germline V gene. Receptors were amplified or captured by the immunoSEQ multiplex PCR assay. A mixture of 60 forward primers for TCR Vbeta segments and 13 reverse primers for TCR Jbeta segments was used in the multiplex PCR. The CDR3 region of rearranged TCR beta genes was amplified from genomic DNA by a multiplex PCR assay. The amplified TCR beta libraries were sequenced on the Illumina HiSeq System as 87-base-pair reads. On the authors' methods: Across the roughly 700 repertoires, a later analysis counted about 81 million unique TCR beta chains, around 11 million of which were shared by at least two donors. Raw reads were error-corrected and collapsed into unique sequences by a nearest-neighbor algorithm in which closely related sequences were merged to remove PCR and sequencing errors. To assign V, D and J gene segments, CDR3 sequences were aligned to IMGT reference sequences. For a sequence to be retained, a match of at least six nucleotides was required to both a V gene segment and a J gene segment. Rearrangements were classified as productive when the CDR3 lacked stop codons and remained in frame with V and J, and all other rearrangements were classified as non-productive. CDR3 was defined according to IMGT convention as the region running from the second conserved V-encoded cysteine to the conserved J-encoded phenylalanine. Sequences without an unambiguous match to a single V gene segment were excluded from the earlier analysis of approximately 600 of the donors. An earlier analysis of over 450 of the donors classified V segments as functional when productive rearrangements were above 56.7% and as segregating when the standard deviation between donors was above 5%. A statistical classification framework was built for diagnosing cytomegalovirus status from the catalog of TCR beta chain sequences. In a later analysis, TCR nucleotide sequences were compared against IMGT/GENE-DB human TR gene sequences so that V and J genes could be assigned. The TCRdist pipeline was used in a later analysis to assign CDR3 sequences and most-parsimonious VDJ recombination scenarios. A later analysis defined each TCR beta chain by its CDR3 amino acid sequence plus V-gene family, and excluded reads lacking a unique V-gene family. In a later analysis, approximately 640 highly shared, low-generation-probability nucleotide sequences were removed to address suspected cross-contamination and a sequencing artifact. In a later analysis, a clonal expansion index was calculated for each public chain from normalized within-repertoire ranks of inferred template counts. A later analysis computed generation probabilities with a VDJ recombination model fitted to out-of-frame rearrangements, and checked the results against IGoR. Hypergeometric tests were used in a later analysis to score TCR-TCR, TCR-HLA and TCR-CMV co-occurrence, with a repertoire-size bias correction applied to the TCR pairs. A later analysis estimated false discovery rates by permuting HLA or CMV assignments 20 times. In a later analysis, co-occurring TCRs were grouped using DBSCAN, with TCRdist sequence similarity added in when clustering inside HLA-allele-positive subsets. Co-occurrence clustering excluded repertoires with fewer than 30,000 or more than 120,000 public chains, plus five with anomalous nucleotide sharing. TCRdb re-hosts the immuneACCESS table, in-frame sequences only. Its copies lack some clones; in the studies checked, an unresolved V gene accounts for under half of them, and the cause for the rest is not known. V and J calls and clone size come straight from that table; D and trimming were deduced from the DNA. The sample table on file contains 50,000 to 70,000 clones. Together, the top ten hold around 3.7% of the sample.

Sequencing input: PBMCs. The chain is assembled from TRBV7-2 and TRBJ2-1; the central 10 bases match TRBD2. This TCR was recovered from a male donor in good health and CMV-seronegative. CDR3 reads: CASSLTSGLYNEQFF. The DNA reads as follows: TGTGCCAGCAGCTTGACTAGCGGGCTGTACAATGAGCAGTTCTTC.